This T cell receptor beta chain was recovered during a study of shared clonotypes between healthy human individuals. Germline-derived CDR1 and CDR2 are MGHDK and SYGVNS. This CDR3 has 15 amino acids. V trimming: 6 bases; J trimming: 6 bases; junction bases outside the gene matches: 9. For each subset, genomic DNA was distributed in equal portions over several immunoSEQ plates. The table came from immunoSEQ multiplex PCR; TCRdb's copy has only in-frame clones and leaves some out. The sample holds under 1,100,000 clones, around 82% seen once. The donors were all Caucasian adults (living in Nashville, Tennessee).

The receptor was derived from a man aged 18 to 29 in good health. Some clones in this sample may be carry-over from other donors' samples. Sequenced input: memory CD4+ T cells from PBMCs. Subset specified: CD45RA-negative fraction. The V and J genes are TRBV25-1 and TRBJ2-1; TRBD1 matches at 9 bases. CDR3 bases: TGTGCCAGCAGCCTACACCGGACAGGGGTCAATGAGCAGTTCTTC. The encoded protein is CASSLHRTGVNEQFF.